These 18 T cell receptor beta chains originate from one sample sequenced in a study of shared clonotypes between healthy human individuals. Here immunoSEQ multiplex PCR was the method, and the copy in TCRdb shows in-frame clones only, minus some. This sample has millions of clones; roughly 93% occur once, and the top ten carry about 0.39%. Material for sequencing was naive CD4+ T cells from PBMCs. The subset was: CD45RA+ positively selected. The origin of the receptors is a man younger than 35 in good health. Some clones in this sample may be carry-over from other donors' samples.

V is TRBV6-6 and J is TRBJ2-5; unclear D gene. CDR1 MNHNY and CDR2 SVGAGI come from the germline V gene (reference sequence). The V gene lost 6 bases and the J gene lost 7 bases, with 6 bases spanning the gap. This CDR3 region has 10 residues. The CDR3 protein is CASSDRTQYF. The CDR3 nucleotides are TGTGCCAGCAGCGACCGGACCCAGTACTTC.

This clone was seen a few times. The chain couples TRBV9 to TRBJ1-1, with D perhaps TRBD1 (5 bases). The CDR3 extends over 14 amino acids. The germline CDR1 and CDR2 sequences are SGDLS and YYNGEE. Trimming removed 1 base at V and 4 bases at J, with 11 bases between. The chain's CDR3 is CASSVKGQGTEAFF. The CDR3 nucleotides read TGTGCCAGCAGCGTAAAGGGGCAGGGCACTGAAGCTTTCTTT.

The chain is built from TRBV9 and TRBJ2-2; D possibly corresponds to TRBD1 (5 bases). The CDR3 is 15 amino acids. Trimming stripped 1 base from V and 6 bases from J, with 13 bases between. The germline gives CDR1 SGDLS, CDR2 YYNGEE. CDR3 DNA: TGTGCCAGCAGCGTAACAGGAATTTCTCCCGGGGAGCTGTTTTTT. Translating it yields CASSVTGISPGELFF.

CDR3 in DNA: TGTGCCACCAGCAGAGGTGGGACTAGCGGGAGTAATGAGCAGTTCTTC. As protein: CATSRGGTSGSNEQFF. The chain couples TRBV15 to TRBJ2-1; 14 bases map to TRBD2. The V gene end was trimmed by 1 base and the J gene end by 7 bases; junction bases not matched to a gene: 3. The V gene's germline CDR1 is LNHNV and CDR2 YYDKDF (reference sequence). CDR3 length: 16 residues.

The chain carries TRBV7-6 and TRBJ2-1; D is possibly TRBD2 (6 bases). The CDR3 extends over 15 amino acids. V lost 4 bases, J lost 8 bases, and 18 bases lay in between. CDR1 is SGHVS and CDR2 is FNYEAQ in the germline V gene. DNA of the CDR3: TGTGCCAGCAGCTGGGGCGGGGCGCTCGACTATGAGCAGTTCTTC. It specifies CASSWGGALDYEQFF.

This clone was seen once. The chain links TRBV7-2 to TRBJ2-1; tentatively, D is TRBD2 (6 bases). The CDR3 runs 14 residues. CDR1 is SGHTA, CDR2 FQGNSA, per germline. V shed 2 bases and J shed 8 bases, with 13 bases lying between them. The CDR3 reads CASSLSGWEDEQFF. CDR3 DNA sequence: TGTGCCAGCAGCTTATCGGGGTGGGAGGATGAGCAGTTCTTC.

The J gene is TRBJ2-3, the V gene TRBV7-8, with a possible D match to TRBD2 (6 bases). The CDR3 runs to 14 residues. V was clipped by 3 bases and J by 2 bases, with 9 bases between them. Per germline, CDR1 SGHVS and CDR2 FQNEAQ. The CDR3 region is CASSLAGFTDTQYF. CDR3 bases: TGTGCCAGCAGCTTGGCGGGGTTCACAGATACGCAGTATTTT.

The V call is TRBV5-1, the J call TRBJ2-5; the D call may be TRBD1 or TRBD2 (6 bases each). Per the germline V gene, CDR1 is SGHRS and CDR2 is YFSETQ. With 9 bases removed from V and 5 bases from J, the gap between germline ends came to 20 bases. The CDR3 has 14 amino acids. CDR3 sequence reads: CATALGGSVETQYF. DNA of the CDR3: TGCGCCACCGCCTTAGGGGGGTCGGTGGAGACCCAGTACTTC.

In the case of this clone: One junction end disagrees with the germline gene, perhaps due to a read error. This sequence joins TRBV10-3 and TRBJ2-1; 8 bases line up with TRBD1. Looked up from germline, CDR1 is ENHRY and CDR2 is SYGVKD. CDR3 length equals 13 residues. The CDR3 region has the DNA TGTGCCATCAGGACAGGGGACAATACTTTGCTGATCTTC. This gives the protein CAIRTGDNTLLIF.

The chain joins TRBV28 to TRBJ2-1; TRBD1 might be the D (5 bases). The germline V gene encodes CDR1 MDHEN and CDR2 SYDVKM. Trimming cost V 3 bases and J 1 base, with 10 bases left between them. The CDR3 is 15 residues long. This CDR3 is CASSLESGSYNEQFF. Written as DNA, the CDR3 is TGTGCCAGCAGTTTGGAGTCAGGGTCCTACAATGAGCAGTTCTTC.

The V and J genes are TRBV18 and TRBJ2-7; D possibly matches TRBD1 or TRBD2 (5 bases each). Germline V gene lookup returns CDR1 KGHSH and CDR2 LQKENI. V lost 4 bases, J lost 5 bases, and 9 bases lay in between. This CDR3 spans 12 amino acids. Written as DNA, the CDR3 is TGTGCCAGCTCACTCCGGGGCCACGAGCAGTACTTC. Amino acid sequence: CASSLRGHEQYF.

The chain uses TRBV6-6 and TRBJ2-2; D possibly corresponds to TRBD2 (6 bases). Germline V gene lookup returns CDR1 MNHNY and CDR2 SVGAGI (reference sequence). The CDR3 sequence is 16 residues long. V was pared by 6 bases and J by 3 bases, with 17 bases between. The CDR3 reads CASSKPGDSHTGELFF. The CDR3, as DNA: TGTGCCAGCAGCAAACCGGGGGACTCTCACACCGGGGAGCTGTTTTTT.

The chain combines TRBV18 with TRBJ2-5; 7 nucleotides match TRBD2. V lost 8 bases, J lost 5 bases, and 11 bases stayed unmatched. Germline lookup yields CDR1 KGHSH and CDR2 LQKENI. The length of the CDR3 is 14 residues. The CDR3 spells CASAAGEWRETQYF. Here the CDR3 DNA reads TGTGCCAGCGCCGCGGGAGAATGGAGGGAGACCCAGTACTTC.

The chain uses TRBV4-1 and TRBJ1-3, with TRBD1 as a possible D gene (5 bases). The CDR3 extends over 16 amino acids. V was pared by 2 bases and J by 0 bases, with 11 bases between. Germline CDR1 is MGHRA and CDR2 is YSYEKL. CDR3 nucleotide sequence: TGCGCCAGCAGCCAATATCCAGGGAGCTCTGGAAACACCATATATTTT. This gives the protein CASSQYPGSSGNTIYF.

The chain recombines TRBV28 with TRBJ1-2; no firm D call. The CDR3 has 12 amino acids. Germline V gives CDR1 MDHEN, CDR2 SYDVKM. The V end was cut by 4 bases, the J end by 8 bases, with 11 bases between. CDR3 DNA sequence: TGTGCCAGCAGTTCCGTCCCCGAGGGCTACACCTTC. Translating gives CASSSVPEGYTF.

J is TRBJ2-1 and V is TRBV28; D call uncertain. This CDR3 spans 13 amino acids. Trimming took 9 bases from V and 7 from J, leaving 16 bases between them. The germline gives CDR1 MDHEN, CDR2 SYDVKM. CDR3 DNA sequence: TGTGCCAGTAACTCGGCCACAACAAATGAGCAGTTCTTC. Translation: CASNSATTNEQFF.

The rearrangement links TRBV4-3 to TRBJ2-2; TRBD2 matches 8 bases. This CDR3 has 19 residues. V was clipped by 3 bases and J by 1 base; unmatched bases: 13. Germline V gene data show CDR1 as LGHNA and CDR2 as YSLEER. The CDR3 sequence: CASSQAHTLAGQNTGELFF. In DNA form, the CDR3 reads TGCGCCAGCAGCCAGGCCCATACTTTAGCGGGGCAGAACACCGGGGAGCTGTTTTTT.

The CDR3, as DNA: TGTGCCAGCAGCTTATTGCGTGGCGGGGGGACCTACGAGCAGTACTTC. Its protein is CASSLLRGGGTYEQYF. The chain joins TRBV7-9 to TRBJ2-7; 8 bases agree with TRBD2. Trimming cost V 2 bases and J 2 bases; bases outside gene matches: 8. Germline-derived CDR1 and CDR2 are SEHNR and FQNEAQ (reference sequence). This CDR3 comprises 16 residues.